The clone carrying this T cell receptor beta chain appeared a few times. Antigen specificity is unknown. Trimming took off 1 base at V and 2 bases at J, with 11 bases between the two ends. Looked up from germline, CDR1 is SQVTM and CDR2 is ANQGSEA. The CDR3 loop spans 14 amino acids. The sample belongs to a study of molecular identifiers for immune sequencing clone quantification. Study-wide findings and caveats: With a barcode shared among identical TCR molecules, highly expanded clone sizes could be underestimated. Clones above 20 RNA copies contained over 97% of effector molecules but under 1% of naive ones.

MiXCR was run by TCRdb on the PCR reads, yielding one entry per CDR3 protein. The repertoire holds under 600,000 distinct CDR3 sequences, with roughly 26% as singletons. The origin of this receptor is a human donor in good health. Some libraries in this study had Jurkat cell RNA spiked in. The chain is built from TRBV29-1 and TRBJ2-5, with D unresolved. The sample was naive CD8+ T cells from blood, with Jurkat cell RNA spiked in. The subset is: FACS-sorted CD8+CD4-CCR7+CD45RA+ naive T cells. CDR3 bases: TGCAGCGTTGAAGGAGTAGGGCGGCAAGAGACCCAGTACTTC. Translating gives CSVEGVGRQETQYF. The full variable domain, rest sourced from reference TRBV29-1 and TRBJ2-5, is SAVISQKPSRDICQRGTSLTIQCQVDSQVTMMFWYRQQPGQSLTLIATANQGSEATYESGFVIDKFPISRPNLTFSTLTVSNMSPEDSSIYLCSVEGVGRQETQYFGPGTRLLVL.